What follows is one TCR beta chain and its context. The antigen is unknown. Trimming cost V 2 bases and J 7 bases, with 15 bases left between them. This CDR3 region has 15 residues. Germline V gene sequence: CDR1 MNHEY, CDR2 SVGAGI. This entry comes from a study of blood T cells in healthy people across ages. Findings of the study overall: It was the long-lived donors that had more naive CD4+ cells and higher diversity than aged donors.

Primers used in a second PCR of about 6 to 11 cycles were a sample-barcoded 5' primer and a J-beta primer mix. TCRdb processed the 5' RACE reads anew with MiXCR; each CDR3 protein has one entry. The sample yields 1 million or so distinct CDR3 sequences, 40% to 45% seen once. The chain joins TRBV6-5 to TRBJ2-1; D perhaps matches TRBD2 (5 bases). What was sequenced was blood. The source of this sequence is a woman in her sixties in good health. CDR3 nucleotides: TGTGCCAGCAGTTACAGTCCCTCCCGAGGGAATGAGCAGTTCTTC. It specifies CASSYSPSRGNEQFF.